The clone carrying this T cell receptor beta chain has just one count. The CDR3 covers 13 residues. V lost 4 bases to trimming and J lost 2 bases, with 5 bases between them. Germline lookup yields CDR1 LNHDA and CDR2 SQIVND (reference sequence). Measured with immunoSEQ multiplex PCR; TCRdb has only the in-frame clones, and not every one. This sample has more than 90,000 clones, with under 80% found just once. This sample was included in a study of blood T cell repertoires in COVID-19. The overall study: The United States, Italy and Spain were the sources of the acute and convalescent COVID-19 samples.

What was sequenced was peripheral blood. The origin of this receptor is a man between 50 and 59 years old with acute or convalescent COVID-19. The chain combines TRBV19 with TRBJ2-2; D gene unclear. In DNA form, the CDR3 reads TGTGCCAGTAGTAGTGTAAACACCGGGGAGCTGTTTTTT. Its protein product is CASSSVNTGELFF.